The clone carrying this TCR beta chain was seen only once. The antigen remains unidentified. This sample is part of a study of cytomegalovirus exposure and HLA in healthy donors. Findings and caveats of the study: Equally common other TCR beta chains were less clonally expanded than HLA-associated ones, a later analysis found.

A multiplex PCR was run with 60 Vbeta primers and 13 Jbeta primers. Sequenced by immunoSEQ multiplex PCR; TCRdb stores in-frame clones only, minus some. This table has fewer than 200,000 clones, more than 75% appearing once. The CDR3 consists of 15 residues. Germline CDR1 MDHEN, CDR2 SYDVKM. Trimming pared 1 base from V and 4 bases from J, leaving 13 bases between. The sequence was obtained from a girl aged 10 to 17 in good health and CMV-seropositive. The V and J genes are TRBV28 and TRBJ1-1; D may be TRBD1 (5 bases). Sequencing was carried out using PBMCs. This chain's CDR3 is CASSLSSGGGTEAFF. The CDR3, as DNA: TGTGCCAGCAGTTTATCGTCTGGGGGGGGCACTGAAGCTTTCTTT.